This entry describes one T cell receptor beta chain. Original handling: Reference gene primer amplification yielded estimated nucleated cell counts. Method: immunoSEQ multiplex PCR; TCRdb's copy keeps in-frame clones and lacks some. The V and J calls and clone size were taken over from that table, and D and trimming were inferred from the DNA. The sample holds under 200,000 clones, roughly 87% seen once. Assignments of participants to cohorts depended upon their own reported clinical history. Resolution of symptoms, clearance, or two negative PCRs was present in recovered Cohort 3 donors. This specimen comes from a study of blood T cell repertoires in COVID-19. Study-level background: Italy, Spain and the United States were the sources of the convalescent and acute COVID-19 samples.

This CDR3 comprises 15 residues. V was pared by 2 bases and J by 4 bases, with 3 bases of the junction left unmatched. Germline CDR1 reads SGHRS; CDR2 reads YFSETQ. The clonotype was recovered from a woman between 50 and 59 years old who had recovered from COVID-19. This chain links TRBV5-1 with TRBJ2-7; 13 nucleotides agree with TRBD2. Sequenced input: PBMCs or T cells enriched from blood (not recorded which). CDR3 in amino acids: CASSFGTSGTYEQYF. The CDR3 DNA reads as TGCGCCAGCAGCTTCGGGACTAGCGGGACTTACGAGCAGTACTTC.